This T cell receptor beta chain was sequenced during a study of early T cells in non-severe SARS-CoV-2 infection. Whole-study context: Sequencing of bulk RNA from unsorted whole blood was done, without chain pairing.

The trim removed 5 bases at V and 6 bases at J, leaving 5 bases unmatched. Germline V gives CDR1 SGHTA, CDR2 FQGNSA. The CDR3 runs to 15 residues. On this clonotype itself: Its antigen is as yet unknown.

Whole-study findings and limits: VDJdb matching, biased toward anti-spike CD8 responses, missed private and CD4 specificities.

Researchers tagged individual cDNA molecules with unique molecular identifiers. TCRdb processed the 5' RACE reads anew with MiXCR; each CDR3 protein has one entry. Of about 50,000 distinct CDR3 sequences listed, around 15% were seen once; the top ten hold over 4%. The clonotype comes from an adult who was a healthcare worker with PCR-confirmed SARS-CoV-2 infection or an uninfected control (not recorded which). The specimen comprised whole blood, sampled at baseline. This rearrangement joins TRBV7-2 to TRBJ2-1, with 12 nucleotides matching TRBD2. The CDR3 region has the DNA TGTGCCAGCAGCCGCGGACTAGCGGGATCCAATGAGCAGTTCTTC. Translation: CASSRGLAGSNEQFF.